This T cell receptor (beta chain) is drawn from a study of Tregs in tolerant kidney transplant recipients. Sequenced by immunoSEQ multiplex PCR; TCRdb stores in-frame clones only, minus some. The repertoire holds 50,000 or so clones, roughly nine tenths seen once, with 0.6% to 0.7% in the top ten. The CDR3 is made up of 15 amino acids. V was clipped by 4 bases and J by 3 bases; unmatched bases: 8. Germline V gene data show CDR1 as LNHDA and CDR2 as SQIVND (reference sequence). The chain couples TRBV19 to TRBJ2-7; TRBD2 matches at 8 bases. This sequence was found in a human donor in good health. The sequencing sample was made of Tregs from blood. This CDR3 reads CASSTGGTGDYEQYF. The CDR3 nucleotides are TGTGCCAGTAGTACGGGGGGGACGGGAGACTACGAGCAGTACTTC.